This T cell receptor (beta chain) was profiled in a study of shared clonotypes between healthy human individuals. Free of recent acute infections or vaccinations, the donors were healthy HIV-negative adults. Findings of the study overall: Generation probability values for non-shared clonotypes were lower than those for clonotypes shared by all four donors. Researchers found naive subsets generally carried larger estimated richness than memory subsets.

Only in-frame clones appear in the TCRdb table, and some are missing; sequencing was by immunoSEQ multiplex PCR. In the table there are some 1 million clones, 65% to 75% of which are singletons. V was pared by 0 bases and J by 8 bases, with 12 bases between. The CDR3 is made up of 13 amino acids. The germline CDR1 and CDR2 sequences are SGHRS and YFSETQ. As concerns this clone: What it recognizes is unknown.

The rearrangement links TRBV5-1 to TRBJ2-7, with D perhaps TRBD1 or TRBD2 (5 bases each). The specimen was memory CD4+ T cells sorted from blood. Noted subset: CD45RA-negative fraction. This clonotype was sampled from a man aged 18 to 29 in good health. The CDR3: CASSLGSGAQQYF. CDR3 nucleotides: TGCGCCAGCAGCTTGGGGTCCGGGGCTCAGCAGTACTTC.